These T cell receptor beta chains were read from a single sample in a study of blood T cell repertoires in COVID-19. Sequencing used immunoSEQ multiplex PCR; TCRdb keeps in-frame clones, though not all of them. The table lists about 300,000 clones, about nine tenths of them singletons. The sample was PBMCs or T cells enriched from blood (not recorded which). The receptors stem from a woman between 18 and 29 years old who had recovered from COVID-19. The CDR3 runs from the conserved cysteine through the conserved F or W. The order of the fields is J gene, clone size, V gene, D gene, CDR3 length, CDR3 protein, CDR3 DNA. The D gene is left open where the match is weak. For some rows the clone size is stated as once, few or many, or as a class when expanded; others skip it.

j_gene: TRBJ2-3; abundance: .; v_gene: TRBV28; d_gene: .; len: 15; CDR3aa: CASSLRQRYTDTQYF; CDR3nt: TGTGCCAGCAGTTTACGACAGAGATACACAGATACGCAGTATTTT
j_gene: TRBJ1-2; abundance: .; v_gene: TRBV5-1; d_gene: .; len: 14; CDR3aa: CASSPGGRDYGYTF; CDR3nt: TGCGCCAGCAGCCCAGGTGGGAGAGACTATGGCTACACCTTC
j_gene: TRBJ1-3; abundance: .; v_gene: TRBV19; d_gene: TRBD1; len: 18; CDR3aa: CASSRLGQGAIAGNTIYF; CDR3nt: TGTGCCAGTTCTCGACTTGGACAGGGGGCTATTGCTGGAAACACCATATATTTT
j_gene: TRBJ1-4; abundance: .; v_gene: TRBV7-9; d_gene: .; len: 17; CDR3aa: CASSPRYKDSFNEKLFF; CDR3nt: TGTGCCAGCAGCCCCCGATACAAAGACAGCTTTAATGAAAAACTGTTTTTT
j_gene: TRBJ1-4; abundance: .; v_gene: TRBV2; d_gene: .; len: 16; CDR3aa: CASITRTDATNEKLFF; CDR3nt: TGTGCCAGCATCACCCGGACAGATGCAACTAATGAAAAACTGTTTTTT
j_gene: TRBJ1-3; abundance: .; v_gene: TRBV19; d_gene: TRBD1; len: 16; CDR3aa: CASSMKPGGPGNTIYF; CDR3nt: TGTGCCAGTAGTATGAAGCCAGGGGGCCCTGGAAACACCATATATTTT
j_gene: TRBJ2-3; abundance: .; v_gene: TRBV13; d_gene: .; len: 13; CDR3aa: CASSLEREDTQYF; CDR3nt: TGTGCCAGCAGCTTAGAGCGAGAAGATACGCAGTATTTT
j_gene: TRBJ2-1; abundance: few; v_gene: TRBV30; d_gene: TRBD2; len: 14; CDR3aa: CAWRLAGGYNEQFF; CDR3nt: TGTGCCTGGAGGCTAGCGGGGGGGTACAATGAGCAGTTCTTC
j_gene: TRBJ1-1; abundance: .; v_gene: TRBV6-1; d_gene: .; len: 14; CDR3aa: CASSDREENTEAFF; CDR3nt: TGTGCCAGCAGTGACCGGGAGGAGAACACTGAAGCTTTCTTT
j_gene: TRBJ2-7; abundance: .; v_gene: TRBV7-9; d_gene: .; len: 13; CDR3aa: CASSFGEIYEQYF; CDR3nt: TGTGCCAGCAGCTTCGGGGAAATCTACGAGCAGTACTTC
j_gene: TRBJ1-4; abundance: once; v_gene: TRBV18; d_gene: .; len: 14; CDR3aa: CASSPGGMSEKLFF; CDR3nt: TGTGCCAGCTCACCCGGAGGGATGAGCGAAAAACTGTTTTTT
j_gene: TRBJ2-7; abundance: once; v_gene: TRBV28; d_gene: TRBD1; len: 15; CDR3aa: CASSTRTGGSYEQYF; CDR3nt: TGTGCCAGCAGTACCAGGACAGGGGGCAGCTACGAGCAGTACTTC
j_gene: TRBJ1-5; abundance: .; v_gene: TRBV7-9; d_gene: TRBD1; len: 14; CDR3aa: CASSFGTENQPQHF; CDR3nt: TGTGCCAGCAGCTTCGGGACAGAAAATCAGCCCCAGCATTTT
j_gene: TRBJ2-3; abundance: .; v_gene: TRBV7-3; d_gene: .; len: 13; CDR3aa: CASSFRKGDTQYF; CDR3nt: TGTGCCAGCAGCTTTCGCAAGGGGGATACGCAGTATTTT
j_gene: TRBJ2-1; abundance: .; v_gene: TRBV2; d_gene: .; len: 17; CDR3aa: CASIRYGTTNSYNEQFF; CDR3nt: TGTGCCAGCATTAGATACGGGACAACCAATTCCTACAATGAGCAGTTCTTC
j_gene: TRBJ1-5; abundance: once; v_gene: TRBV28; d_gene: TRBD1; len: 14; CDR3aa: CASSLPTGVEPQHF; CDR3nt: TGTGCCAGCAGTTTACCTACAGGGGTCGAGCCCCAGCATTTT
j_gene: TRBJ2-3; abundance: .; v_gene: TRBV10-1; d_gene: .; len: 17; CDR3aa: CASSDGPPEAGGDTQYF; CDR3nt: TGCGCCAGCAGTGATGGCCCCCCTGAGGCAGGGGGGGATACGCAGTATTTT
j_gene: TRBJ1-5; abundance: .; v_gene: TRBV19; d_gene: .; len: 14; CDR3aa: CAPRPDEMYQPQHF; CDR3nt: TGTGCCCCTAGACCAGACGAAATGTATCAGCCCCAGCATTTT
j_gene: TRBJ2-3; abundance: .; v_gene: TRBV5-1; d_gene: TRBD2; len: 16; CDR3aa: CASSGTSGLKSDTQYF; CDR3nt: TGCGCCAGCAGCGGGACTAGCGGGTTAAAATCAGATACGCAGTATTTT
j_gene: TRBJ2-2; abundance: .; v_gene: TRBV7-9; d_gene: .; len: 16; CDR3aa: CASSLVQGDNTGELFF; CDR3nt: TGTGCCAGCAGCTTAGTACAGGGAGACAACACCGGGGAGCTGTTTTTT
j_gene: TRBJ1-4; abundance: .; v_gene: TRBV4-1; d_gene: .; len: 17; CDR3aa: CASSQDGSEATNEKLFF; CDR3nt: TGCGCCAGCAGCCAAGATGGGAGCGAAGCAACTAATGAAAAACTGTTTTTT
j_gene: TRBJ1-1; abundance: .; v_gene: TRBV30; d_gene: .; len: 13; CDR3aa: CAWRAGMNTEAFF; CDR3nt: TGTGCCTGGAGAGCGGGAATGAACACTGAAGCTTTCTTT
j_gene: TRBJ1-2; abundance: .; v_gene: TRBV5-4; d_gene: TRBD1; len: 15; CDR3aa: CASSSGTGGNYGYTF; CDR3nt: TGTGCCAGCAGCTCCGGGACAGGGGGTAACTATGGCTACACCTTC
j_gene: TRBJ1-1; abundance: .; v_gene: TRBV7-3; d_gene: .; len: 14; CDR3aa: CASRPHAGNTEAFF; CDR3nt: TGTGCCAGCAGACCTCATGCAGGGAACACTGAAGCTTTCTTT
j_gene: TRBJ1-3; abundance: .; v_gene: TRBV18; d_gene: .; len: 15; CDR3aa: CASSPRPGAGNTIYF; CDR3nt: TGTGCCAGCTCACCAAGGCCGGGGGCTGGAAACACCATATATTTT
j_gene: TRBJ2-5; abundance: .; v_gene: TRBV29-1; d_gene: .; len: 10; CDR3aa: CSGRQETQYF; CDR3nt: TGCAGCGGTCGCCAAGAGACCCAGTACTTC
j_gene: TRBJ2-1; abundance: .; v_gene: TRBV24-1; d_gene: TRBD1; len: 15; CDR3aa: CATSDLQGAGNEQFF; CDR3nt: TGTGCCACCAGTGATTTACAGGGGGCGGGCAATGAGCAGTTCTTC
j_gene: TRBJ2-1; abundance: once; v_gene: TRBV7-2; d_gene: .; len: 14; CDR3aa: CASSLGPPPGEQFF; CDR3nt: TGTGCCAGCAGCTTAGGTCCACCCCCCGGTGAGCAGTTCTTC
j_gene: TRBJ2-7; abundance: .; v_gene: TRBV11-3; d_gene: TRBD1; len: 13; CDR3aa: CASSLTGGHEQYF; CDR3nt: TGTGCCAGCAGCTTAACAGGGGGACACGAGCAGTACTTC
j_gene: TRBJ1-2; abundance: .; v_gene: TRBV6-5; d_gene: .; len: 12; CDR3aa: CASSYTRGGYTF; CDR3nt: TGTGCCAGCAGTTACACCCGGGGTGGCTACACCTTC
j_gene: TRBJ2-5; abundance: .; v_gene: TRBV5-5; d_gene: TRBD2; len: 14; CDR3aa: CASSLGVAGETQYF; CDR3nt: TGTGCCAGCAGCTTGGGGGTAGCGGGAGAGACCCAGTACTTC
j_gene: TRBJ1-2; abundance: .; v_gene: TRBV28; d_gene: .; len: 12; CDR3aa: CASSPGNYGYTF; CDR3nt: TGTGCCAGCAGTCCGGGGAACTATGGCTACACCTTC
j_gene: TRBJ1-2; abundance: .; v_gene: TRBV13; d_gene: TRBD1; len: 14; CDR3aa: CASSLTGTDYGYTF; CDR3nt: TGTGCCAGCAGCCTCACCGGGACAGACTATGGCTACACCTTC
j_gene: TRBJ1-2; abundance: .; v_gene: TRBV6-5; d_gene: .; len: 15; CDR3aa: CASTRGGAENYGYTF; CDR3nt: TGTGCCAGCACCCGAGGGGGGGCAGAAAACTATGGCTACACCTTC
j_gene: TRBJ2-5; abundance: .; v_gene: TRBV15; d_gene: TRBD1; len: 14; CDR3aa: CATSRTGVQETQYF; CDR3nt: TGTGCCACCAGCAGGACAGGGGTCCAAGAGACCCAGTACTTC
j_gene: TRBJ1-4; abundance: .; v_gene: TRBV11-2; d_gene: .; len: 13; CDR3aa: CASSLETQGKLFF; CDR3nt: TGTGCCAGCAGCTTAGAGACCCAGGGTAAACTGTTTTTT
j_gene: TRBJ2-3; abundance: .; v_gene: TRBV7-9; d_gene: .; len: 16; CDR3aa: CASRSTSRDIRNTQYF; CDR3nt: TGTGCCAGCAGATCCACTAGTCGGGACATAAGGAATACGCAGTATTTT
j_gene: TRBJ2-3; abundance: few; v_gene: TRBV27; d_gene: TRBD2; len: 15; CDR3aa: CASRGTSGRTDTQYF; CDR3nt: TGTGCCAGCAGGGGGACTAGCGGGAGGACAGATACGCAGTATTTT
j_gene: TRBJ2-2; abundance: .; v_gene: TRBV6-5; d_gene: .; len: 14; CDR3aa: CASREGPNTGELFF; CDR3nt: TGTGCCAGCAGGGAGGGGCCCAACACCGGGGAGCTGTTTTTT
j_gene: TRBJ2-2; abundance: .; v_gene: TRBV30; d_gene: TRBD1; len: 15; CDR3aa: CAWMAGTANTGELFF; CDR3nt: TGTGCCTGGATGGCCGGGACAGCGAACACCGGGGAGCTGTTTTTT
j_gene: TRBJ2-3; abundance: few; v_gene: TRBV7-3; d_gene: TRBD1; len: 15; CDR3aa: CASSAQTGRTDTQYF; CDR3nt: TGTGCCAGCAGCGCCCAGACAGGGCGCACAGATACGCAGTATTTT
j_gene: TRBJ2-5; abundance: .; v_gene: TRBV2; d_gene: TRBD2; len: 16; CDR3aa: CASSVGSSGRVETQYF; CDR3nt: TGTGCCAGCAGTGTCGGCTCTAGCGGACGGGTTGAGACCCAGTACTTC
j_gene: TRBJ2-1; abundance: .; v_gene: TRBV30; d_gene: TRBD2; len: 13; CDR3aa: CARGLAGTDEQFF; CDR3nt: TGTGCCCGAGGACTAGCGGGAACGGATGAGCAGTTCTTC
j_gene: TRBJ2-1; abundance: .; v_gene: TRBV7-9; d_gene: TRBD2; len: 14; CDR3aa: CASSSGGRRNEQFF; CDR3nt: TGTGCCAGCAGCTCTGGCGGGAGGAGGAATGAGCAGTTCTTC
j_gene: TRBJ1-2; abundance: .; v_gene: TRBV10-1; d_gene: TRBD1; len: 19; CDR3aa: CASRVRTGWLATTNYGYTF; CDR3nt: TGCGCCAGCAGAGTTAGGACAGGTTGGTTAGCCACTACTAACTATGGCTACACCTTC
j_gene: TRBJ2-1; abundance: .; v_gene: TRBV27; d_gene: TRBD2; len: 14; CDR3aa: CATAAAGVYNEQFF; CDR3nt: TGTGCCACCGCAGCAGCGGGAGTCTACAATGAGCAGTTCTTC
j_gene: TRBJ2-3; abundance: .; v_gene: TRBV24-1; d_gene: TRBD1; len: 15; CDR3aa: CATSSGQDPPDTQYF; CDR3nt: TGTGCCACCAGCTCGGGACAGGATCCGCCAGATACGCAGTATTTT
j_gene: TRBJ2-7; abundance: .; v_gene: TRBV27; d_gene: .; len: 14; CDR3aa: CASSLEGSVYEQYF; CDR3nt: TGTGCCAGCAGTTTAGAGGGTAGCGTTTACGAGCAGTACTTC
j_gene: TRBJ1-4; abundance: .; v_gene: TRBV2; d_gene: .; len: 15; CDR3aa: CASSDFGGAAGKLFF; CDR3nt: TGTGCCAGCAGCGACTTTGGGGGGGCTGCTGGGAAACTGTTTTTT
j_gene: TRBJ2-2; abundance: .; v_gene: TRBV27; d_gene: TRBD1; len: 18; CDR3aa: CASSAYSPGTGDTGELFF; CDR3nt: TGTGCCAGCAGTGCCTACAGCCCCGGGACAGGGGACACCGGGGAGCTGTTTTTT